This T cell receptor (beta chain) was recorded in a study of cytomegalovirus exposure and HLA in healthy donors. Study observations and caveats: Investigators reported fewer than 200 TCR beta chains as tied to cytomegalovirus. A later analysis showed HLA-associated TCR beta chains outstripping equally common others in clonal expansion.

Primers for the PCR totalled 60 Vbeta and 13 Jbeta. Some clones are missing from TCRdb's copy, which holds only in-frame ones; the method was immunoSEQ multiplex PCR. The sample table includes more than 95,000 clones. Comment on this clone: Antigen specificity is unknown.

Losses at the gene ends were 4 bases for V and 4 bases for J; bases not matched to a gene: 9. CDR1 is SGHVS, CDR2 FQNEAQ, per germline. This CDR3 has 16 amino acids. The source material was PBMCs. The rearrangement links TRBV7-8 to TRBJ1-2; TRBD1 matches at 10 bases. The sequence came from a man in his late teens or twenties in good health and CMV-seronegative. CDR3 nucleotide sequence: TGTGCCAGCAGCTCGGGCTTGGGACAGGGGATCTATGGCTACACCTTC. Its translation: CASSSGLGQGIYGYTF. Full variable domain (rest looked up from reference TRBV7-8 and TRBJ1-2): GAGVSQSPRYKVAKRGQDVALRCDPISGHVSLFWYQQALGQGPEFLTYFQNEAQLDKSGLPSDRFFAERPEGSVSTLKIQRTQQEDSAVYLCASSSGLGQGIYGYTFGSGTRLTVV.